Given below is one T cell receptor beta chain in context. Its antigen is still unknown. V was shortened by 10 bases and J by 0 bases, with 12 bases between the two germline ends. In germline, CDR1 is LNHDA, CDR2 SQIVND (reference sequence). This CDR3 is built from 14 residues. The sort gate was single viable CD3+CD4+CD8-CD45RO+ cells for memory CD4+ T cells. The table came from immunoSEQ multiplex PCR; TCRdb's copy has only in-frame clones and leaves some out. In the table there are under 55,000 clones, over 70% of which are singletons. This sample is part of a study of memory CD4+ T cells and cytomegalovirus serostatus. Study findings and constraints: Each of fewer than 80 CMV-associated TCRbeta sequences occurred in one to five individuals.

This receptor was identified in an adult in good health and CMV-seropositive. The V gene is TRBV19, the J gene TRBJ2-2; no clear D. The sample comprised memory CD4+ T cells from blood. The CDR3 spells CAIRIRANTGELFF. CDR3 DNA: TGTGCCATCCGGATTAGAGCGAACACCGGGGAGCTGTTTTTT.